This TCR beta chain was retrieved from a study of blood T cell repertoires in COVID-19. Germline CDR1 and CDR2: LGHDT and YNNKEL (reference sequence). V gave up 2 bases and J gave up 4 bases, with 8 bases separating them. The CDR3 is 13 amino acids. TCRdb's copy holds only in-frame clones and misses some; the assay was immunoSEQ multiplex PCR. The repertoire consists of about 61,000 clones, with about nine tenths occurring once and the leading ten covering 20% to 25%. The receptor was isolated from a woman aged 50 to 60 with active or convalescent COVID-19. Sample: peripheral blood. The chain has TRBV3-1 (or the pseudogene TRBV3-2) and TRBJ1-1, with D unresolved. This CDR3 reads CASSQRGRTEAFF. The CDR3 DNA sequence: TGTGCCAGCAGCCAAAGAGGGCGCACTGAAGCTTTCTTT.